The next 30 T cell receptor beta chains were all read from a single sample in a study of control samples from healthy donors and cancer patients. Generated by immunoSEQ multiplex PCR, the TCRdb table keeps only in-frame clones and is missing some. The sample carries about 88,000 clones, approximately 93% recorded once. Sequencing was performed on blood. The receptors were gathered from a man younger than 30 in good health.

The CDR3 region is CAWSAQWTGKETQYF. Here the CDR3 DNA reads TGTGCCTGGAGTGCACAATGGACAGGGAAAGAGACCCAGTACTTC. The rearrangement uses TRBV30 and TRBJ2-5; TRBD1 matches 8 bases. Germline assignment: CDR1 GTSNPN and CDR2 SVGIG (reference sequence). J was trimmed by 3 bases and V by 1 base; bases with no gene match: 7. This CDR3 is built from 15 residues.

The CDR3, as DNA: TGTGCCAGCAGCCTGGGACTAGCGGGAAACTACAATGAGCAGTTCTTC. It codes for CASSLGLAGNYNEQFF. This chain uses TRBV11-2 with TRBJ2-1; 13 bases map to TRBD2. Germline V gives CDR1 SGHAT, CDR2 FQNNGV. V shed 5 bases and J 3 bases; nucleotides not matched to a gene: 4. The CDR3 runs 16 residues.

The genes are TRBV7-6 and TRBJ1-5; 11 bases are a match to TRBD1. The CDR3 extends over 15 amino acids. Germline assignment: CDR1 SGHVS and CDR2 FNYEAQ. Unmatched junction bases numbered 2, after V lost 5 bases and J lost 2 bases. The CDR3 spells CASSKGQGGNQPQHF. The CDR3 DNA follows: TGTGCCAGCAGCAAGGGACAGGGGGGCAATCAGCCCCAGCATTTT. The variable domain in full, completed from reference TRBV7-6 and TRBJ1-5, reads GAGVSQSPRYKVTKRGQDVALRCDPISGHVSLYWYRQALGQGPEFLTYFNYEAQQDKSGLPNDRFSAERPEGSISTLTIQRTEQRDSAMYRCASSKGQGGNQPQHFGDGTRLSIL.

The J gene is TRBJ1-1, the V gene TRBV4-1; 7 bases match TRBD1. Germline V lookup: CDR1 MGHRA, CDR2 YSYEKL. With V trimmed by 3 bases and J by 3 bases, 7 bases remained unmatched. The CDR3 is 15 amino acids. The CDR3 DNA reads TGCGCCAGCAGCCAGGCGGGGGGACAGCACACTGAAGCTTTCTTT. Its protein product is CASSQAGGQHTEAFF.

This rearrangement joins TRBV5-1 to TRBJ2-3, with D possibly TRBD1 on 5 matching bases. Deletions cut 1 base from V and 0 bases from J, with 15 bases between. The V gene's germline CDR1 is SGHRS and CDR2 YFSETQ. This CDR3 region has 17 residues. CDR3 bases: TGCGCCAGCAGCTTGTCTGACAGTTTACCTAGCACAGATACGCAGTATTTT. This encodes CASSLSDSLPSTDTQYF. The entire variable domain, with the rest obtained from reference TRBV5-1 and TRBJ2-3, is as follows: KAGVTQTPRYLIKTRGQQVTLSCSPISGHRSVSWYQQTPGQGLQFLFEYFSETQRNKGNFPGRFSGRQFSNSRSEMNVSTLELGDSALYLCASSLSDSLPSTDTQYFGPGTRLTVL.

The chain couples TRBV3-1 (or the pseudogene TRBV3-2) to TRBJ1-2, with TRBD1 as a possible D gene (6 bases). The CDR3 length is 13 residues. The V end was cut by 3 bases, the J end by 6 bases, with 11 bases between. Germline loops: CDR1 LGHDT, CDR2 YNNKEL (reference sequence). CDR3 in amino acids: CASSQWQGHGYTF. CDR3 DNA sequence: TGTGCCAGCAGCCAGTGGCAGGGGCATGGCTACACCTTC.

This chain uses TRBV25-1 with TRBJ1-5, with D uncertain. Trimming cost V 1 base and J 4 bases, with 8 bases left between them. The CDR3 contains 14 residues. Germline V gene data show CDR1 as MGHDK and CDR2 as SYGVNS. The CDR3 reads CASSEWGKNQPQHF. DNA of the CDR3: TGTGCCAGCAGTGAATGGGGTAAGAATCAGCCCCAGCATTTT.

This chain links TRBV6-2 or TRBV6-3 with TRBJ2-1, with 12 bases identical to TRBD2. This CDR3 is built from 11 residues. Germline lookup yields CDR1 MNHEY and CDR2 SVGEGT. With V trimmed by 5 bases and J by 15 bases, 2 bases remained unmatched. The CDR3 region has the DNA TGTGCCAGCAGTCGACTAGCGGGGGTGTTCTTC. It encodes CASSRLAGVFF.

This chain links TRBV11-1 with TRBJ2-7; D is undetermined. The CDR3 is 12 amino acids. Per the germline V gene, CDR1 is SGHAT and CDR2 is FQDESV (reference sequence). Trimming shortened V by 3 bases and J by 0 bases, and 3 bases separated the two germline ends. CDR3: CASSLYSYEQYF. DNA for the CDR3: TGTGCCAGCAGCTTGTACTCCTACGAGCAGTACTTC.

The chain is built from TRBV12-3 or TRBV12-4 and TRBJ1-1; D is unclear. CDR3 length: 13 amino acids. V was cut by 0 bases and J by 8 bases, with 10 bases left in between. The CDR3 reads CASSLAHGEEAFF. CDR3 DNA: TGTGCCAGCAGTTTAGCGCACGGGGAAGAAGCTTTCTTT.

The chain's CDR3 is CASSSNRGGGNTIYF. The DNA for the CDR3 is TGCGCCAGCAGCTCGAACAGGGGAGGCGGAAACACCATATATTTT. V gene TRBV5-1 combines with J gene TRBJ1-3; 7 positions match TRBD1. The CDR3 length is 15 residues. The V and J ends lost 3 bases and 4 bases, in that order; junction bases with no gene match: 7. Germline assignment: CDR1 SGHRS and CDR2 YFSETQ.

This chain joins TRBV18 and TRBJ1-2, with 9 bases identical to TRBD1. The V segment lost 2 bases and the J segment 8 bases; nucleotides outside the gene matches: 6. Germline V CDR1 and CDR2: KGHSH, LQKENI. The CDR3 covers 14 residues. CDR3 loop: CASSPLDRGGGYTF. The DNA of the CDR3 is TGTGCCAGCTCACCATTGGACAGGGGCGGGGGCTACACCTTC.

This clone occurred once. The genes are TRBV11-2 and TRBJ1-2, with 7 nucleotides matching TRBD1. There are 15 residues in the CDR3. Losses at the gene ends were 3 bases for V and 2 bases for J; bases not matched to a gene: 6. The germline V gene encodes CDR1 SGHAT and CDR2 FQNNGV. In DNA, the CDR3 is TGTGCCAGCAGCTTTCCCTTCAGGGGGAACTATGGCTACACCTTC. Its protein is CASSFPFRGNYGYTF.

The chain couples TRBV5-6 to TRBJ1-4; D not resolved. Looked up from germline, CDR1 is SGHDT and CDR2 is YYEEEE. This CDR3 is built from 13 residues. Trimming left V 1 base short and J 2 bases short, with 3 bases between. The CDR3 sequence is CASSLYTNEKLFF. CDR3 coding DNA: TGTGCCAGCAGCTTGTATACTAATGAAAAACTGTTTTTT.

The rearrangement joins TRBV4-2 to TRBJ1-2; 7 nucleotides align to TRBD1. Germline V gene data show CDR1 as LGHNA and CDR2 as YNFKEQ. Losses at the gene ends were 1 base for V and 4 bases for J; bases not matched to a gene: 9. CDR3 length: 16 amino acids. CDR3 loop: CASSQGYRDSGYGYTF. The DNA of the CDR3 is TGTGCCAGCAGCCAAGGGTATCGGGACAGTGGCTATGGCTACACCTTC.

The V gene is TRBV6-5, the J gene TRBJ1-2, with 7 bases fitting TRBD1. The V and J ends lost 8 bases and 8 bases, in that order; junction bases with no gene match: 14. Germline CDR1 and CDR2: MNHEY and SVGAGI. The CDR3 runs 14 residues. This chain's CDR3 is CASGQGQSPLGYTF. The DNA of the CDR3 is TGTGCCAGCGGGCAGGGACAGAGCCCCTTAGGCTACACCTTC.

The chain combines TRBV9 with TRBJ2-4; the D is unclear. V lost 0 bases, J lost 2 bases, and 9 bases lay in between. Looked up from germline, CDR1 is SGDLS and CDR2 is YYNGEE. The CDR3 has 15 residues. In nucleotides, the CDR3 is TGTGCCAGCAGCGTAGGGGTTGAAACCAAAAACATTCAGTACTTC. Protein: CASSVGVETKNIQYF.

The genes are TRBV5-1 and TRBJ1-1; 8 bases line up with TRBD1. V shed 4 bases, J shed 5 bases, and the junction held 7 bases outside the gene matches. CDR1 and CDR2 from the germline V gene are SGHRS and YFSETQ. This CDR3 has 14 amino acids. The DNA for the CDR3 is TGCGCCAGCAGCGCACAGGGGGTAGGTACTGAAGCTTTCTTT. Translated: CASSAQGVGTEAFF.

The chain carries TRBV5-1 and TRBJ2-7; a possible D gene is TRBD1 (5 bases). Trimming stripped 0 bases from V and 0 bases from J, with 7 bases between. This CDR3 contains 14 residues. Germline values: CDR1 SGHRS, CDR2 YFSETQ. CDR3 DNA: TGCGCCAGCAGCTTGGGACAGCGCTCCTACGAGCAGTACTTC. Encoded protein: CASSLGQRSYEQYF.

This clone was observed a single time. The junction does not match germline at one end; this may be a read error. The gene calls are TRBV5-1 and TRBJ1-5; 7 nucleotides match TRBD1. Germline lookup yields CDR1 SGHRS and CDR2 YFSETQ. This CDR3 comprises 14 residues. CDR3 sequence: CARSQGGDNQPQHF. The CDR3 region has the DNA TGCGCCCGCAGCCAGGGGGGGGACAATCAGCCCCAGCATTTT.

This clone occurred a few times. This sequence joins TRBV6-5 and TRBJ2-1; unclear D gene. Germline values: CDR1 MNHEY, CDR2 SVGAGI. The CDR3 contains 12 residues. The germline V and J ends were trimmed by 7 bases and 5 bases, with 9 bases remaining between them. The CDR3 nucleotides are TGTGCCAGCACCGACGGACACAATGAGCAGTTCTTC. Translating gives CASTDGHNEQFF.

The chain uses TRBV27 and TRBJ1-2, with D tentatively TRBD1 (6 bases). The CDR3 spans 13 residues. Trimming removed 4 bases at V and 5 bases at J, with 11 bases between. Germline assignment: CDR1 MNHEY and CDR2 SMNVEV (reference sequence). The DNA of the CDR3 is TGTGCCAGCAGTTCAACAGGGACTTATGGCTACACCTTC. It specifies CASSSTGTYGYTF.

V gene TRBV2 combines with J gene TRBJ2-3, with a tentative D call TRBD2 (6 bases). CDR3 size: 15 residues. Germline CDR1 is SNHLY and CDR2 is FYNNEI. Trimming took off 7 bases at V and 4 bases at J, with 18 bases between the two ends. The CDR3 DNA sequence: TGTGCCAGCACCCAGAACGGGGGACGCGCAGATACGCAGTATTTT. The encoded protein is CASTQNGGRADTQYF. Full variable domain (rest looked up from reference TRBV2 and TRBJ2-3): EPEVTQTPSHQVTQMGQEVILRCVPISNHLYFYWYRQILGQKVEFLVSFYNNEISEKSEIFDDQFSVERPDGSNFTLKIRSTKLEDSAMYFCASTQNGGRADTQYFGPGTRLTVL.

The chain links TRBV27 to TRBJ2-7; a weak D match, TRBD1 (5 bases). Trimming removed 6 bases at V and 6 bases at J, with 12 bases between. This CDR3 is built from 12 residues. CDR1 MNHEY and CDR2 SMNVEV come from the germline V gene (reference sequence). The CDR3 loop reads CASRSRQGEQYF. The CDR3 coding sequence is TGTGCCAGCAGAAGTCGCCAGGGCGAGCAGTACTTC.

The chain carries TRBV14 and TRBJ1-4; D unresolved. This CDR3 is 13 amino acids long. Trimming shortened V by 2 bases and J by 8 bases, and 9 bases separated the two germline ends. Germline V CDR1 and CDR2: SGHDN, FVKESK. CDR3 amino acids: CASSQKFWEKLFF. CDR3 nucleotides: TGTGCCAGCAGCCAAAAATTCTGGGAAAAACTGTTTTTT. The full variable domain, its missing parts supplied by reference TRBV14 and TRBJ1-4, is EAGVTQFPSHSVIEKGQTVTLRCDPISGHDNLYWYRRVMGKEIKFLLHFVKESKQDESGMPNNRFLAERTGGTYSTLKVQPAELEDSGVYFCASSQKFWEKLFFGSGTQLSVL.

V is TRBV2 and J is TRBJ1-2, with 7 nucleotides matching TRBD1. This CDR3 contains 13 residues. Looked up from germline, CDR1 is SNHLY and CDR2 is FYNNEI. V lost 10 bases and J lost 2; bases outside the gene matches: 7. CDR3 nucleotides: TGTGCCAACAATCCGGACAGGAACTATGGCTACACCTTC. Translating gives CANNPDRNYGYTF.

The chain combines TRBV27 with TRBJ1-2, with D unresolved. Germline CDR1 and CDR2: MNHEY and SMNVEV (reference sequence). Between the trimmed V and J ends, which lost 3 bases and 8 bases, there was a span of 16 bases. The CDR3 is 14 amino acids. This chain's CDR3 is CASSFRGPFGGYTF. The CDR3 nucleotides read TGTGCCAGCAGTTTCAGAGGGCCCTTCGGCGGCTACACCTTC.

The chain has TRBV2 and TRBJ2-7; D perhaps matches TRBD1 (6 bases). Trimming cost V 7 bases and J 2 bases, with 15 bases left between them. The CDR3 length is 14 residues. Germline CDR1 SNHLY, CDR2 FYNNEI. DNA for the CDR3: TGTGCCAGCACTGGGACAAGGTCAACCTACGAGCAGTACTTC. Translated: CASTGTRSTYEQYF.

This rearrangement joins TRBV6-5 to TRBJ1-4; tentatively, D is TRBD1 (5 bases). Germline V lookup: CDR1 MNHEY, CDR2 SVGAGI. CDR3 length: 15 amino acids. Trimming took off 6 bases at V and 8 bases at J, with 19 bases between the two ends. CDR3: CASSSPGSGAEKLFF. Here the CDR3 DNA reads TGTGCCAGCAGCTCCCCGGGATCTGGGGCGGAAAAACTGTTTTTT.

This chain links TRBV9 with TRBJ1-2; D unclear. Trimming took off 0 bases at V and 5 bases at J, with 8 bases between the two ends. The CDR3 totals 13 residues. Germline V CDR1 and CDR2: SGDLS, YYNGEE. CDR3 sequence (DNA): TGTGCCAGCAGCGTAGGGGAAAATTATGGCTACACCTTC. Its protein product is CASSVGENYGYTF.